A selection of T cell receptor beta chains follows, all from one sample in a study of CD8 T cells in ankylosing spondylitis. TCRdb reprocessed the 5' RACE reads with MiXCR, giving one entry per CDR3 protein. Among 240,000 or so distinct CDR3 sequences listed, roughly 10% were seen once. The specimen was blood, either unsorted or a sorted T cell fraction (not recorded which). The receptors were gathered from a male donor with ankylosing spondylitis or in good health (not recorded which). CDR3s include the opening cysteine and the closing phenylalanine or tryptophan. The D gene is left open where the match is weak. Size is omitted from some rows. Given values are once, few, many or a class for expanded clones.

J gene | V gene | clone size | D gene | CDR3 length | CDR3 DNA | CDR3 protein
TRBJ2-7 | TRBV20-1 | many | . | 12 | TGCAGTGCGGGCCTTTCCTCCTACGAGCAGTACTTC | CSAGLSSYEQYF
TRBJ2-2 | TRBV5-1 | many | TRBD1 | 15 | TGCGCCAGCAGCTCCGGGACAGGGGACACCGGGGAGCTGTTTTTT | CASSSGTGDTGELFF
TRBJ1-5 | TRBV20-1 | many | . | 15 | TGCAGTGCAGCACTCCCGGGCAGACCTCCTCGGCCCCAGCATTTT | CSAALPGRPPRPQHF
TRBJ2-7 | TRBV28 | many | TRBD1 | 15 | TGTGCCAGCAGTCTTGGGACAGAATCTCCCTACGAGCAGTACTTC | CASSLGTESPYEQYF
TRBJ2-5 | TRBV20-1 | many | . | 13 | TGCAGTGCCATCAAGGGGGGGCAAGAGACCCAGTACTTC | CSAIKGGQETQYF
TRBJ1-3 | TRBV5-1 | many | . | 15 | TGCGCCAGCAGCTTTGCGGGCGGAACTGGAAACACCATATATTTT | CASSFAGGTGNTIYF
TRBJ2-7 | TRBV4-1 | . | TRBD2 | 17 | TGCGCCAGCAGCCAACTACGACTAGCGGGGGCCACCCGCGAGCAGTACTTC | CASSQLRLAGATREQYF
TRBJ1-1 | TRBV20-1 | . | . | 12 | TGCAGTGCTAGTGCAGGGAACACTGAAGCTTTCTTT | CSASAGNTEAFF
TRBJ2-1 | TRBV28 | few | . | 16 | TGTGCCAGCAGTGAACCTAGTTTTCCGTCCTACAATGAGCAGTTCTTC | CASSEPSFPSYNEQFF
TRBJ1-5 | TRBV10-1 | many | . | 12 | TGCGCCAGCAATGGGGTCAGTCAGCCCCAGCATTTT | CASNGVSQPQHF
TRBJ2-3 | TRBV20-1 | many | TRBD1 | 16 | TGCAGTGCTAGCACACCGGGACAGGGGCGCACAGATACGCAGTATTTT | CSASTPGQGRTDTQYF
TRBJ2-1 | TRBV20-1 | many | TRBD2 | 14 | TGCAGTGCTGCGAAGCGGGGGCCTTACAATGAGCAGTTCTTC | CSAAKRGPYNEQFF
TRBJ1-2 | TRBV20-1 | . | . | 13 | TGCAGTGCTAGAGACCCGATCCGTGGGGGCTACACCTTC | CSARDPIRGGYTF
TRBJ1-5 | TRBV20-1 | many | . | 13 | TGCAGTGCTAGAGTCAGTAGCAATCAGCCCCAGCATTTT | CSARVSSNQPQHF
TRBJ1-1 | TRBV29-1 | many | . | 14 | TGCAGCGGTCGGTTATTCGCCGTGAACACTGAAGCTTTCTTT | CSGRLFAVNTEAFF
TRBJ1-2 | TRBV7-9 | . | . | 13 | TGTGCCAGCAGCTTGCAGAGAAACTATGGCTACACCTTC | CASSLQRNYGYTF
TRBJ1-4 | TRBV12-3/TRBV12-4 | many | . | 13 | TGTGCCAGCAGCTCCAGGTTGAATGAAAAACTGTTTTTT | CASSSRLNEKLFF
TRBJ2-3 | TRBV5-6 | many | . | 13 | TGTGCCAGCAGCCCCGTGGGACGGAATACGCAGTATTTT | CASSPVGRNTQYF
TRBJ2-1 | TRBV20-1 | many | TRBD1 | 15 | TGCAGTGCTTCGGCGACGGACAGGACGGAGAATGAGCAGTTCTTC | CSASATDRTENEQFF
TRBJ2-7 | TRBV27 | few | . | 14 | TGTGCCAGCAGTTCGGTTAGCTTAACCGACGAGCAGTACTTC | CASSSVSLTDEQYF
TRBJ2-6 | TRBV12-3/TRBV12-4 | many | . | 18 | TGTGCCAGCAGTTTATATCGAGACAGCCATTCTGGGGCCAACGTCCTGACTTTC | CASSLYRDSHSGANVLTF
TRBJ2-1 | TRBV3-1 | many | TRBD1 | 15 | TGTGCCAGCAGCCCCGGACAGGGGTACCACAATGAGCAGTTCTTC | CASSPGQGYHNEQFF
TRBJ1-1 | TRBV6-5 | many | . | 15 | TGTGCCAGCAGTTACAAAGAACAGGGTGTCTCTGAAGCTTTCTTT | CASSYKEQGVSEAFF
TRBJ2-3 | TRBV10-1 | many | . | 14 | TGCGCCAGCAGTGAGTCGATCGGGACAGATACGCAGTATTTT | CASSESIGTDTQYF
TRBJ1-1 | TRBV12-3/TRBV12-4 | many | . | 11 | TGTGCCAGCAGTTTCCTCGAGGAAGCTTTCTTT | CASSFLEEAFF
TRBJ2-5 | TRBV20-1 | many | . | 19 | TGCAGTGCTAGAGATTTCAGAGGGGCGGCAAAGGGTACAAGTGGGACCCAGTACTTC | CSARDFRGAAKGTSGTQYF